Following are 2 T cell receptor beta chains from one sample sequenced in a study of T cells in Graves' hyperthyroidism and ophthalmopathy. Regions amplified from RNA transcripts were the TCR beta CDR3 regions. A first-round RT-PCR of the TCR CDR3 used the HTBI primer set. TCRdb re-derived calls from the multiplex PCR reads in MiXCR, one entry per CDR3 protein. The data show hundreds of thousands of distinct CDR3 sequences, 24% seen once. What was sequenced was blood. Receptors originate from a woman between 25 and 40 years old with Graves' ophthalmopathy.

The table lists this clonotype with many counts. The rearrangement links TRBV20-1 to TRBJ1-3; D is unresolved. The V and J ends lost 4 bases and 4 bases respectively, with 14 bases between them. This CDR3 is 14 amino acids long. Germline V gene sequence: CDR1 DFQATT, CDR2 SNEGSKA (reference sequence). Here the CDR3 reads CSAKWPSEGNTIYF. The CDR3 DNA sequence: TGCAGTGCTAAATGGCCATCGGAAGGAAACACCATATATTTT.

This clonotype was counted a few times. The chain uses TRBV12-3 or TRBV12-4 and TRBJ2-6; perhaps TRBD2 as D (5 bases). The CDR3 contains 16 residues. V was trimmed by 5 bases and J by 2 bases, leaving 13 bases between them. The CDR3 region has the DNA TGTGCCAGCAGTCCTCGGTCGGGAACTGGGGCCAACGTCCTGACTTTC. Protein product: CASSPRSGTGANVLTF.